This paragraph covers one T cell receptor (beta chain) sequence. Its antigen remains unidentified. The entry originates in a study of T cells after yellow fever vaccination. On the study more broadly: SMART-Seq v4 Ultra Low Input handled preparation of low-cell-number fractions.

The V gene's germline CDR1 is MNHEY and CDR2 SVGAGI. The V and J ends lost 8 bases and 2 bases respectively, with 13 bases between them. The CDR3 has 14 amino acids. As TCR cDNA was made by 5'RACE template switching, a universal primer site and UMIs were added. TCRdb fed the 5' RACE reads into MiXCR, producing one record per CDR3 protein. The sample comprises roughly 170,000 distinct CDR3 sequences, approximately 9.9% of which are singletons, and roughly a third rests with the top ten. Findings of the study overall: Most primary-vaccination clones recurred post-booster (roughly 96% CD4, over 70% CD8). The secondary response showed a weaker magnitude and a faster peak, day 5 versus 15.

The rearrangement uses TRBV6-5 and TRBJ2-1, with D possibly TRBD1 on 7 matching bases. The input for sequencing was CD8+ T cells sorted from PBMCs, taken 45 days after the yellow fever booster vaccination. This TCR derives from a man aged 18 to 29 who received the YFV17D yellow fever vaccine. CDR3 coding DNA: TGTGCCAGCGCGCGGGACAGTGCCTACAATGAGCAGTTCTTC. Translating gives CASARDSAYNEQFF.